The T cell receptor (beta chain) described here comes from a study of CD8+CD57+ T cells in acquired aplastic anemia (dated by TCRdb to the late 2010s). About the study as a whole: A mean of about 3.2 ug of DNA, ranging from roughly 0.18 to 30 ug, was extracted from sorted CD4+ and CD8+ cells. CD8+CD57+ expansion was defined as a frequency above the mean frequency observed in healthy subjects. Paper-wide results and their limitations: Although twenty-nine CD8+ CDR3 sequences were shared by patients and controls, these sequences appeared highly expressed in patients and within the immunodominant clones of patients. CD8+ Simpson's diversity did not differ significantly between patients and healthy controls (P=0.060).

This clonotype occurred many times. No cognate antigen has been identified for it. No base quality information exists; no much larger clone differs at one position. CDR1 and CDR2 (SNHLY, FYNNEI) derive from the germline V gene. Cut back by 3 bases and 5 bases, the V and J ends lie 11 bases apart. From cysteine to phenylalanine, the CDR3 is 14 amino acids long. Of all the DNA, just the CDR3 is kept, 42 bases in frame from base 1. Genomic DNA served as template for TCR beta VDJ combination and CDR3 sequence profiling. An Illumina HiSeq 2000 was the platform used for TCR repertoire sequencing. In the original analysis: Repertoire assessment relied on Simpson's diversity index, CDR3 size and DJ length profiles, and TRBV/TRBJ rearrangement plots. The most abundant DNA sequence in the deep sequencing data was taken as the immunodominant clone. CDR3 amino acid sequences were screened for sharing across subjects and compared with published repertoires and the VDJdb database. The public reads were reanalyzed by TCRdb: fastp trimming at Q25, MiXCR alignment, in-frame beta chains only. Each record represents a unique CDR3 protein, reported with the most common genes and DNA among its rows. TCRdb assigned the V and J calls; the authors' analysis was not used. Here the sample has roughly 170,000 distinct CDR3 sequences; almost 50% occur a single time. The biggest ten clones account for approximately 12% of the sample.

Patients chosen for sequencing had shown expansion of CD8+CD57+ cells by flow cytometry. All patients had severe acquired aplastic anemia diagnosed by International Study of Aplastic Anemia and Agranulocytosis and Camitta criteria. No therapy had been received by the patients at the time of blood sampling. TCR repertoires of sorted CD4+ and CD8+ blood T cells from severe aplastic anemia patients and healthy subjects were deep-sequenced in the study. Patients were enrolled in the USA under clinicaltrials.gov protocols 00001620, 01623167, 00001397, 00071045, 00081523 and 00961064. Ficoll-Paque density gradient centrifugation was used to isolate peripheral blood mononuclear cells. Before DNA extraction, CD4+ and CD8+ T cells were sorted with FACS or magnetic beads.

Recombination connected TRBV2 to TRBJ1-5, and the D gene may be TRBD1, 5 bases matching. The clonotype was recovered from a human donor with aplastic anemia. The sequencing input was sorted CD4+, CD8+, or CD8+CD57+ T cells (not recorded which) from PBMCs. The CDR3 protein: CASSERGGDQPQHF. The DNA reads as follows: TGTGCCAGCAGTGAGAGGGGAGGGGATCAGCCCCAGCATTTT.